These T cell receptor beta chains were read from a single sample in a study of STAT5B mutations in CD4+ large granular lymphocyte leukemia. Data came from immunoSEQ multiplex PCR; TCRdb stores just in-frame clones and leaves some out. The sample contains approximately 30,000 clones, roughly three quarters of which appear only once. The source material was CD4+ T cells from blood buffy coats. These receptors were obtained from a human donor in good health. Each CDR3 is given with its conserved first and last residue. D genes are given only for firm matches. The listing skips clone size in some rows; elsewhere it reads once, few, many or a size class.

V gene	J gene	D gene	clone size	CDR3 DNA	CDR3 protein
TRBV2	TRBJ2-7	TRBD1	.	TGTGCCAGCAGAGACAGGGGCACCTCCTACGAGCAGTACTTC	CASRDRGTSYEQYF
TRBV6-5	TRBJ2-5	.	.	TGTGCCAGCAGTTACAACAGAGAGACCCAGTACTTC	CASSYNRETQYF
TRBV12-5	TRBJ1-5	.	.	TGTGCTAGTGACTGGGGCAGAACCAATCAGCCCCAGCATTTT	CASDWGRTNQPQHF
TRBV19	TRBJ2-1	.	.	TGTGCCAGTAGTATGTTGGTAGCGGTGTACAATGAGCAGTTCTTC	CASSMLVAVYNEQFF
TRBV7-2	TRBJ2-3	.	.	TGTGCCAGCAGCCCTTATATGAGGGGAAAGCTCACAGATACGCAGTATTTT	CASSPYMRGKLTDTQYF
TRBV7-2	TRBJ2-3	TRBD1	.	TGTGCCAGCAGTCGGGACAGGGGGTATAGCACAGATACGCAGTATTTT	CASSRDRGYSTDTQYF
TRBV30	TRBJ2-2	.	.	TGTGCCTGGAGTTGGTCATCCGGGGAGCTGTTTTTT	CAWSWSSGELFF
TRBV7-9	TRBJ1-2	TRBD1	once	TGTGCCAGCAGCTCGACGGACAGGGTTTATGGTGGCTACACCTTC	CASSSTDRVYGGYTF
TRBV11-3	TRBJ1-1	.	once	TGTGCCAGCAGCTTAGAGCCAGTCATGAACACTGAAGCTTTCTTT	CASSLEPVMNTEAFF
TRBV6-5	TRBJ1-1	.	once	TGTGCCAGCAGTTTTTCCAGGGGAACTGAAGCTTTCTTT	CASSFSRGTEAFF
TRBV18	TRBJ1-1	TRBD1	few	TGTGCCAGCTCACCGGGACAGAAGAACACTGAAGCTTTCTTT	CASSPGQKNTEAFF
TRBV7-2	TRBJ1-3	.	.	TGTGCCAGCAGCTTACATCCTATCTCTGGAAACACCATATATTTT	CASSLHPISGNTIYF
TRBV29-1	TRBJ2-5	TRBD2	.	TGCAGCGTCGGACTAGCGGGGGGGTATGGAGAGACCCAGTACTTC	CSVGLAGGYGETQYF
TRBV4-1	TRBJ2-5	.	.	TGCGCCAGCAGCCAGAGGAGCTGGGGAAGAGAGACCCAGTACTTC	CASSQRSWGRETQYF
TRBV7-8	TRBJ1-2	.	.	TGTGCCAGCAGCTTTTCTGTTCAGGGAAATGGCTACACCTTC	CASSFSVQGNGYTF
TRBV7-9	TRBJ2-5	.	once	TGTGCCAGCAGCTTGGAGGGCGGGCTTGGGGAGACCCAGTACTTC	CASSLEGGLGETQYF
TRBV2	TRBJ2-1	.	.	TGTGCCAGCAGTGGCGTTAGAAGTGGTAATGAGCAGTTCTTC	CASSGVRSGNEQFF
TRBV28	TRBJ1-5	.	.	TGTGCCAGCAGCTCAACAGGCCCCGGGCAGCCCCAGCATTTT	CASSSTGPGQPQHF
TRBV7-8	TRBJ2-7	TRBD1	.	TGTGCCAGCAGCTTTACGGACAGGGGGCCCTTGGGGGAGCAGTACTTC	CASSFTDRGPLGEQYF
TRBV2	TRBJ1-4	TRBD1	.	TGTGCCAGCAGTCGACAGGGTGATGTATATGAAAAACTGTTTTTT	CASSRQGDVYEKLFF
TRBV25-1	TRBJ1-2	.	.	TGTGCCAGCAGGGGGGCAGAGGGCTATGGCTACACCTTC	CASRGAEGYGYTF
TRBV5-5	TRBJ1-4	.	.	TGTGCCAGCAGCTTGGCCACAGCAGGGGCTAGTGAAAAACTGTTTTTT	CASSLATAGASEKLFF
TRBV28	TRBJ2-6	.	.	TGTGCCAGCACTAACATGCGGTCCTCTGGGGCCAACGTCCTGACTTTC	CASTNMRSSGANVLTF
TRBV28	TRBJ1-5	TRBD1	few	TGTGCCAGCAGGGACAGGGACAATCAGCCCCAGCATTTT	CASRDRDNQPQHF
TRBV9	TRBJ2-7	.	few	TGTGCCAGCAGCGTAGATCCTGGGAGCTCCTACGAGCAGTACTTC	CASSVDPGSSYEQYF
TRBV2	TRBJ2-7	.	.	TGTGCCAGCAGTCGGGCCCCCTCCTACGAGCAGTACTTC	CASSRAPSYEQYF
TRBV5-1	TRBJ2-1	.	.	TGCGCCAGCAGCTTGGAGGGATCCTCCTACAATGAGCAGTTCTTC	CASSLEGSSYNEQFF
TRBV11-3	TRBJ2-1	TRBD2	.	TGTGCCAGCAGCTTTCTGACTAGCGGGGGTCGCAATGAGCAGTTCTTC	CASSFLTSGGRNEQFF
TRBV30	TRBJ1-1	.	.	TGTGCCTGGAAGGGGGACGGGGAGACTGAAGCTTTCTTT	CAWKGDGETEAFF
TRBV9	TRBJ2-3	TRBD2	.	TGTGCCAGCAGCATAACTAGCGGCAGCACAGATACGCAGTATTTT	CASSITSGSTDTQYF
TRBV19	TRBJ1-1	.	.	TGTGCCAGTAGTATCTGGAATTTGAACACTGAAGCTTTCTTT	CASSIWNLNTEAFF
TRBV5-1	TRBJ2-5	.	.	TGCGCCAGCAGCTTAGGGACCGTCCCCCAAGAGACCCAGTACTTC	CASSLGTVPQETQYF
TRBV27	TRBJ1-3	.	.	TGTGCCAGCAGTTTAACCCCGACTCTCTCCTCTGGAAACACCATATATTTT	CASSLTPTLSSGNTIYF
TRBV11-3	TRBJ2-5	.	.	TGTGCCAGCAGCACGCAGGACGCCGGAACGGAGACCCAGTACTTC	CASSTQDAGTETQYF
TRBV6-1	TRBJ1-5	.	.	TGTGCCAGCAGTGAAAGGGGGGGGGCCGGTCAGCCCCAGCATTTT	CASSERGGAGQPQHF
TRBV9	TRBJ2-1	.	.	TGTGCCAGCAGCGGTACGGGGAGCCCCTACAATGAGCAGTTCTTC	CASSGTGSPYNEQFF
TRBV9	TRBJ2-5	TRBD2	once	TGTGCCAGCAGCTTCAGTGGGGGAGCGGGGGAGACCCAGTACTTC	CASSFSGGAGETQYF
TRBV13	TRBJ2-3	TRBD2	.	TGTGCCAGCAGCTTAAAGACTAGCGGGAGGAGTACAGATACGCAGTATTTT	CASSLKTSGRSTDTQYF
TRBV7-2	TRBJ2-1	TRBD2	.	TGTGCCAGCAGCTCGGCACCGGGACTAGCGACGTTCTTC	CASSSAPGLATFF
TRBV4-2	TRBJ2-1	.	few	TGTGCCAGCAGCCAAGTCGGACGGGTCAGCTCCTACAATGAGCAGTTCTTC	CASSQVGRVSSYNEQFF
TRBV19	TRBJ1-3	TRBD1	.	TGTGCCAGTAGTATTTTTGCGGACAGGGGATCTGGAAACACCATATATTTT	CASSIFADRGSGNTIYF
TRBV4-2	TRBJ2-5	TRBD2	.	TGTGCCAGCAGCCAAGAGCCGGGGGGTGGGACTAGCCTCCAAGAGACCCAGTACTTC	CASSQEPGGGTSLQETQYF
TRBV7-6	TRBJ2-7	TRBD2	few	TGTGCCAGCAGCTTAGCGCGGGGGAGCTACGAGCAGTACTTC	CASSLARGSYEQYF
TRBV2	TRBJ1-6	.	.	TGTGCCAGCAGCATCCCACGAGGTGACAATTCACCCCTCCACTTT	CASSIPRGDNSPLHF
TRBV6-5	TRBJ1-2	.	few	TGTGCCCTCAGTGGTACGACTAACTATGGCTACACCTTC	CALSGTTNYGYTF
TRBV27	TRBJ1-3	.	.	TGTGCCAGCAGTTCCTCGTGGCAGGGAAACACCATATATTTT	CASSSSWQGNTIYF
TRBV29-1	TRBJ2-5	.	once	TGCAGCCTTCGCAGGGACCAAGAGACCCAGTACTTC	CSLRRDQETQYF
TRBV9	TRBJ1-4	.	.	TGTGCCAGCAGCGTAGAAGGGACGTCTAATGAAAAACTGTTTTTT	CASSVEGTSNEKLFF
TRBV5-8	TRBJ2-1	TRBD2	.	TGTGCCAGCAGCCCGGGACAGCTGAAACTAGCGGGGGCGTACAATGAGCAGTTCTTC	CASSPGQLKLAGAYNEQFF
TRBV11-3	TRBJ2-3	TRBD2	.	TGTGCCAGCAGCTTAGCGGGGGGGTACACAGATACGCAGTATTTT	CASSLAGGYTDTQYF
TRBV28	TRBJ1-1	.	.	TGTGCCAGCACCACAGCAACAAACACTGAAGCTTTCTTT	CASTTATNTEAFF
TRBV5-1	TRBJ1-1	.	.	TGCGCCAGCAGCTTGGAGATGAACACTGAAGCTTTCTTT	CASSLEMNTEAFF
TRBV2	TRBJ1-4	TRBD1	.	TGTGCCAGCAGTCGGAGGACAGGGGAGGGGAGAAAACTGTTTTTT	CASSRRTGEGRKLFF
TRBV10-3	TRBJ2-1	.	.	TGTGCCATCCAACGTGGCGGGCGTGAGCAGTTCTTC	CAIQRGGREQFF
TRBV6-1	TRBJ1-3	.	few	TGTGCCAGCGTCTTCGGTTTTTCCTCTGGAAACACCATATATTTT	CASVFGFSSGNTIYF